The 19 T cell receptor beta chains listed next were all sequenced from one sample in a study of T cells after posttransplantation cyclophosphamide. The repertoire was sequenced with immunoSEQ multiplex PCR; TCRdb's copy has only in-frame clones and lacks some. The sample has more than 60,000 clones, 93% seen once. Input material: PBMCs. Source of these receptors: a woman younger than 45 in good health and a related stem cell transplant donor.

This clone has just one count. V gene TRBV7-6 combines with J gene TRBJ2-1; D possibly matches TRBD1 or TRBD2 (6 bases each). The CDR3 contains 15 residues. V lost 2 bases, J lost 2 bases, and 10 bases lay in between. Germline V lookup: CDR1 SGHVS, CDR2 FNYEAQ. This chain's CDR3 is CASSLTGGPYNEQFF. The CDR3 DNA is TGTGCCAGCAGCTTAACCGGGGGCCCCTACAATGAGCAGTTCTTC.

The chain has TRBV6-5 and TRBJ1-4; 10 nucleotides match TRBD1. This CDR3 has 15 amino acids. V lost 10 bases and J lost 10; bases outside the gene matches: 15. The germline V gene encodes CDR1 MNHEY and CDR2 SVGAGI. The CDR3: CAKNIGDRGYGKLFF. The CDR3 DNA reads TGTGCCAAAAACATTGGGGACAGGGGTTATGGAAAACTGTTTTTT.

This chain links TRBV27 with TRBJ2-1; no definite D call. The CDR3 has 16 residues. The germline gives CDR1 MNHEY, CDR2 SMNVEV (reference sequence). V lost 1 base to trimming and J lost 0 bases, with 10 bases between them. CDR3 bases: TGTGCCAGCAGTTTATTAGGCGCTAGCTCCTACAATGAGCAGTTCTTC. Protein product: CASSLLGASSYNEQFF.

This sequence joins TRBV5-1 and TRBJ2-3; D ambiguous. With 0 bases removed from V and 6 bases from J, the gap between germline ends came to 2 bases. CDR3 length equals 11 residues. CDR1 and CDR2 (germline): SGHRS, YFSETQ. CDR3 protein: CASSLDDTQYF. The CDR3 DNA reads TGCGCCAGCAGCTTGGATGATACGCAGTATTTT.

The V and J genes are TRBV25-1 and TRBJ1-2; D ambiguous. V lost 6 bases to trimming and J lost 2 bases, with 16 bases between them. CDR1 and CDR2 from the germline V gene are MGHDK and SYGVNS. The CDR3 extends over 15 amino acids. The CDR3: CASSEIRGPNYGYTF. The CDR3, as DNA: TGTGCCAGCAGCGAAATTCGGGGTCCCAACTATGGCTACACCTTC.

V is TRBV15 and J is TRBJ2-3; no firm D call. Germline assignment: CDR1 LNHNV and CDR2 YYDKDF (reference sequence). V lost 5 bases and J lost 13, with 16 bases in between. The CDR3 covers 12 residues. Written as DNA, the CDR3 is TGTGCCACCAGCCTTAGAAGGGCTCCGGAGTATTTT. Residues: CATSLRRAPEYF. The full variable domain, completed using reference TRBV15 and TRBJ2-3, is DAMVIQNPRYQVTQFGKPVTLSCSQTLNHNVMYWYQQKSSQAPKLLFHYYDKDFNNEADTPDNFQSRRPNTSFCFLDIRSPGLGDTAMYLCATSLRRAPEYFGPGTRLTVL.

This sequence joins TRBV28 and TRBJ2-2, with D possibly TRBD1 on 6 matching bases. Per the germline V gene, CDR1 is MDHEN and CDR2 is SYDVKM. The CDR3 is made up of 15 amino acids. Trimming removed 2 bases from V and 4 bases from J, with 11 bases in between. CDR3 region: CASSLTQGTTGELFF. CDR3 DNA sequence: TGTGCCAGCAGTTTAACACAGGGTACCACCGGGGAGCTGTTTTTT.

The chain recombines TRBV2 with TRBJ2-7, with a weak D call TRBD1 (5 bases). Per the germline V gene, CDR1 is SNHLY and CDR2 is FYNNEI. The CDR3 is made up of 13 amino acids. Deletions cut 4 bases from V and 0 bases from J, with 7 bases between. The CDR3 loop reads CASSGGRSYEQYF. The CDR3 DNA follows: TGTGCCAGCAGTGGGGGCCGCTCCTACGAGCAGTACTTC. The entire variable domain, with the rest obtained from reference TRBV2 and TRBJ2-7, is as follows: EPEVTQTPSHQVTQMGQEVILRCVPISNHLYFYWYRQILGQKVEFLVSFYNNEISEKSEIFDDQFSVERPDGSNFTLKIRSTKLEDSAMYFCASSGGRSYEQYFGPGTRLTVT.

V gene TRBV14 combines with J gene TRBJ2-7; D is ambiguous. V lost 0 bases and J lost 1, with 13 bases in between. The CDR3 covers 16 residues. CDR1 is SGHDN, CDR2 FVKESK, per germline. The CDR3 protein is CASSQEHTVTSYEQYF. The CDR3 DNA is TGTGCCAGCAGCCAAGAACATACAGTAACATCCTACGAGCAGTACTTC.

The V call is TRBV7-9, the J call TRBJ1-1; no reliable D call. The CDR3 is made up of 14 amino acids. V dropped 0 bases and J dropped 4 bases, with 9 bases sitting between them. Germline lookup yields CDR1 SEHNR and CDR2 FQNEAQ (reference sequence). CDR3 coding DNA: TGTGCCAGCAGCTTAGCGTTGGCAGCCACTGAAGCTTTCTTT. Protein: CASSLALAATEAFF. Full variable domain (rest looked up from reference TRBV7-9 and TRBJ1-1): DTGVSQNPRHKITKRGQNVTFRCDPISEHNRLYWYRQTLGQGPEFLTYFQNEAQLEKSRLLSDRFSAERPKGSFSTLEIQRTEQGDSAMYLCASSLALAATEAFFGQGTRLTVV.

The rearrangement uses TRBV2 and TRBJ2-7; D gene uncertain. This CDR3 contains 15 residues. Germline V gene lookup returns CDR1 SNHLY and CDR2 FYNNEI. Trimming left V 1 base short and J 0 bases short, with 10 bases between. The CDR3 DNA reads TGTGCCAGCAGTGAAGGGCAGGCCTACTCCTACGAGCAGTACTTC. This encodes CASSEGQAYSYEQYF.

The chain employs TRBV7-9 and TRBJ1-5; D uncertain. This CDR3 has 14 residues. Per the germline V gene, CDR1 is SEHNR and CDR2 is FQNEAQ (reference sequence). V was shortened by 0 bases and J by 4 bases, with 7 bases between the two germline ends. The CDR3: CASSLAAGNQPQHF. CDR3 DNA sequence: TGTGCCAGCAGCTTAGCCGCGGGAAATCAGCCCCAGCATTTT.

This clone turned up a few times. CDR3 DNA: TGTGCCAGCAGCGGACAGGGTGGTGAAAAACTGTTTTTT. Encoded protein: CASSGQGGEKLFF. The V gene is TRBV6-5, the J gene TRBJ1-4; 8 bases fit TRBD1. CDR3 length equals 13 residues. With 6 bases clipped from V and 7 bases from J, the junction kept 4 bases outside the gene matches. Germline V gene sequence: CDR1 MNHEY, CDR2 SVGAGI.

The gene calls are TRBV5-4 and TRBJ1-4, with D possibly being TRBD1 (5 bases). This CDR3 is 16 amino acids long. CDR1 and CDR2 (germline): SGHNT, YYREEE (reference sequence). V was clipped by 4 bases and J by 6 bases, with 19 bases between them. For the CDR3, the DNA is TGTGCCAGCAGCCAAGGTGGGGCTGGGCTGGATGAAAAACTGTTTTTT. Its protein product is CASSQGGAGLDEKLFF.

The V and J genes are TRBV7-2 and TRBJ1-3; D unclear. Germline values: CDR1 SGHTA, CDR2 FQGNSA. The CDR3 covers 15 residues. Trimming cost V 7 bases and J 4 bases, with 17 bases left between them. CDR3 nucleotide sequence: TGTGCCAGCACCCGCCCGCGGGGTGAAGGAAACACCATATATTTT. This sequence encodes CASTRPRGEGNTIYF.

This rearrangement joins TRBV11-3 to TRBJ2-3; D is tentatively TRBD1 or TRBD2 (6 bases each). Germline CDR1 SGHNT, CDR2 YENEEA. Trimming cost V 5 bases and J 4 bases, with 13 bases left between them. The CDR3 spans 14 residues. CDR3 DNA sequence: TGTGCCAGCAGCCAAATGGGGGGCCCAGATACGCAGTATTTT. Translation gives CASSQMGGPDTQYF.

J is TRBJ2-7 and V is TRBV6-1; maybe TRBD2 (7 bases). This CDR3 has 14 residues. Germline values: CDR1 MNHNS, CDR2 SASEGT. V was clipped by 0 bases and J by 4 bases, with 10 bases between them. For the CDR3, the DNA is TGTGCCAGCAGTGAAGCCCGGGGGGCTTACGAGCAGTACTTC. It codes for CASSEARGAYEQYF.

This clone came up once. The chain is built from TRBV9 and TRBJ1-2; D is unresolved. Per the germline V gene, CDR1 is SGDLS and CDR2 is YYNGEE. The germline V and J ends were trimmed by 3 bases and 4 bases, with 7 bases remaining between them. CDR3 length equals 12 residues. The CDR3 DNA sequence: TGTGCCAGCAGCGCCCCCGGCTATGGCTACACCTTC. Translating it yields CASSAPGYGYTF.

The chain links TRBV7-6 to TRBJ1-6; 7 nucleotides line up with TRBD1. Trimming took 6 bases from V and 7 from J; bases not matched to a gene: 3. Per the germline V gene, CDR1 is SGHVS and CDR2 is FNYEAQ. This CDR3 contains 13 residues. This chain's CDR3 is CASSGQENSPLHF. The DNA of the CDR3 is TGTGCCAGCAGTGGACAGGAAAATTCACCCCTCCACTTT.